These 29 T cell receptor beta chains were sequenced from one sample in a study of spatial heterogeneity in lung cancer. Specified time point: blood at routine non-recurrence follow-up after resection. MiXCR, applied by TCRdb to the 5' RACE reads, yields one record per CDR3 protein. The sample includes 110,000 or so distinct CDR3 sequences, 10% to 11% seen only once; the top ten take 24%. The sequences come from PBMCs, collected at follow-up. All receptors come from a female donor with early-stage non-small cell lung cancer.

The chain joins TRBV2 to TRBJ1-6; D is undetermined. V was trimmed by 3 bases and J by 5 bases, leaving 5 bases between them. The CDR3 has 13 residues. CDR1 is SNHLY, CDR2 FYNNEI, per germline. This chain's CDR3 is CASSEGNNSPLHF. Written as DNA, the CDR3 is TGTGCCAGCAGTGAGGGGAATAATTCACCCCTCCACTTT.

This clonotype was found a few times. This sequence joins TRBV11-2 and TRBJ2-1; TRBD1 might be the D (6 bases). The ends were cut back, 6 bases at V and 9 bases at J, with 24 bases in the middle. This CDR3 spans 16 amino acids. The germline V gene has CDR1 SGHAT and CDR2 FQNNGV. The CDR3 DNA follows: TGTGCCAGCAGTTCCTCCCCGGGACAACCATTATTTGAGCAGTTCTTC. Translation: CASSSSPGQPLFEQFF.

The sample holds many counts of this clonotype. The chain links TRBV7-2 to TRBJ2-1; D gene ambiguous. The CDR3 has 12 residues. V was cut by 7 bases and J by 8 bases, with 12 bases left in between. The V gene's germline CDR1 is SGHTA and CDR2 FQGNSA. CDR3 protein: CASTHVLDEQFF. CDR3 nucleotide sequence: TGTGCCAGCACCCATGTCTTGGATGAGCAGTTCTTC.

The chain uses TRBV4-2 and TRBJ2-3, with D possibly being TRBD1 or TRBD2 (5 bases each). CDR3 length: 15 residues. Germline V gives CDR1 LGHNA, CDR2 YNFKEQ. Trimming removed 0 bases from V and 7 bases from J, with 14 bases in between. This CDR3 reads CASSQEGVGDNTQYF. In DNA form, the CDR3 reads TGTGCCAGCAGCCAAGAGGGGGTTGGGGATAATACGCAGTATTTT.

Many counts were recorded for this clonotype. CDR3 region: CASREDRRHSGNTIYF. CDR3 sequence (DNA): TGTGCCAGCAGGGAGGACAGGAGGCACTCTGGAAACACCATATATTTT. The rearrangement joins TRBV2 to TRBJ1-3; 7 bases match TRBD1. Germline CDR1 reads SNHLY; CDR2 reads FYNNEI. The CDR3 contains 16 residues. The J segment lost 0 bases and the V segment lost 6 bases, leaving 8 bases of the junction unmatched.

The chain uses TRBV4-1 and TRBJ1-2, with TRBD1 as a possible D gene (6 bases). CDR1 is MGHRA and CDR2 is YSYEKL in the germline V gene. CDR3 length: 15 residues. V dropped 5 bases and J dropped 3 bases, with 16 bases sitting between them. DNA of the CDR3: TGCGCCAGCAGCTACCCTATACAGGGTTACTATGGCTACACCTTC. It yields the protein CASSYPIQGYYGYTF.

This clonotype was recorded at least ten times. The genes are TRBV3-1 and TRBJ2-5, with 7 bases matching TRBD2. V shed 4 bases and J 7 bases; nucleotides not matched to a gene: 15. CDR3 length: 16 residues. Looked up from germline, CDR1 is LGHDT and CDR2 is YNNKEL (reference sequence). CDR3 bases: TGTGCCAGCAGCCCATCCCTTGCGGGAGTAATCGCGACCCAGTACTTC. Protein product: CASSPSLAGVIATQYF.

This clonotype was seen only a few times. The genes are TRBV27 and TRBJ2-3; 7 bases match TRBD1. This CDR3 spans 14 amino acids. From germline, CDR1 is MNHEY and CDR2 SMNVEV (reference sequence). V lost 6 bases and J lost 1; bases outside the gene matches: 4. The CDR3 region has the DNA TGTGCCAGCAGATTTACAGGGGGCACAGATACGCAGTATTTT. It yields the protein CASRFTGGTDTQYF.

The chain is built from TRBV11-3 and TRBJ1-4; D perhaps matches TRBD1 (6 bases). CDR3 length: 14 amino acids. The V end lost 5 bases, the J end lost 6 bases, and 13 bases lay between the germline ends. Germline V CDR1 and CDR2: SGHNT, YENEEA. CDR3 in DNA: TGTGCCAGCAGCCCAGGGGAAGGTTATGAAAAACTGTTTTTT. Translating it yields CASSPGEGYEKLFF.

The rearrangement links TRBV30 to TRBJ1-5, with D possibly matching TRBD1 (6 bases). The CDR3 runs to 13 residues. CDR1 is GTSNPN and CDR2 is SVGIG in the germline V gene (reference sequence). The V end was cut by 1 base, the J end by 2 bases, with 6 bases between. DNA for the CDR3: TGTGCCTGGAGTGGGACAGGCAATCAGCCCCAGCATTTT. Amino acid sequence: CAWSGTGNQPQHF.

This clonotype was seen at least ten times. V and J are TRBV6-2 or TRBV6-3 and TRBJ1-5; the D gene is possibly TRBD1 (5 bases). With 2 bases removed from V and 4 bases from J, the gap between germline ends came to 9 bases. Germline values: CDR1 MNHEY, CDR2 SVGEGT. This CDR3 has 14 residues. The CDR3 region has the DNA TGTGCCAGCAGTTACGGGGGTGATAATCAGCCCCAGCATTTT. Translation gives CASSYGGDNQPQHF.

The chain uses TRBV28 and TRBJ2-7; D may correspond to TRBD1 or TRBD2 (5 bases each). Trimming cost V 3 bases and J 5 bases, with 11 bases left between them. The CDR3 sequence is 13 residues long. CDR1 and CDR2 (germline): MDHEN, SYDVKM. CDR3 in DNA: TGTGCCAGCAGTTTTTCTGGGACCCACGAGCAGTACTTC. As protein: CASSFSGTHEQYF. Together with reference TRBV28 and TRBJ2-7, the CDR3 gives the full variable domain: DVKVTQSSRYLVKRTGEKVFLECVQDMDHENMFWYRQDPGLGLRLIYFSYDVKMKEKGDIPEGYSVSREKKERFSLILESASTNQTSMYLCASSFSGTHEQYFGPGTRLTVT.

The gene calls are TRBV5-1 and TRBJ2-1; D may be TRBD2 (5 bases). The CDR3 loop spans 14 amino acids. Trimming took off 2 bases at V and 3 bases at J, with 9 bases between the two ends. From germline, CDR1 is SGHRS and CDR2 YFSETQ. CDR3 in DNA: TGCGCCAGCAGCTTAAGCGGATTCTACAATGAGCAGTTCTTC. Its protein is CASSLSGFYNEQFF.

This clonotype appeared a few times. The rearrangement links TRBV12-3 or TRBV12-4 to TRBJ2-2; maybe TRBD1 (6 bases). V gave up 3 bases and J gave up 7 bases, with 12 bases separating them. The CDR3 is made up of 14 amino acids. CDR3 protein: CASSLFGGGGELFF. CDR3 coding DNA: TGTGCCAGCAGTTTGTTTGGGGGCGGCGGGGAGCTGTTTTTT.

This clonotype was seen ten or more times. The chain recombines TRBV29-1 with TRBJ2-3, with 8 bases aligning to TRBD2. Per the germline V gene, CDR1 is SQVTM and CDR2 is ANQGSEA. CDR3 length: 13 amino acids. Trimming took 2 bases from V and 7 from J; bases not matched to a gene: 5. The CDR3 is CSVETSGSNTQYF. CDR3 DNA sequence: TGCAGCGTTGAAACTAGCGGTTCAAATACGCAGTATTTT.

This clonotype turned up a few times. CDR3 amino acids: CASSWGGLTLTGNTIYF. The CDR3 DNA sequence: TGTGCCAGCAGCTGGGGGGGACTGACCCTAACTGGAAACACCATATATTTT. This chain connects TRBV7-2 to TRBJ1-3, with D perhaps TRBD1 (5 bases). CDR1 and CDR2 (germline): SGHTA, FQGNSA. The CDR3 is made up of 17 amino acids. The V end lost 4 bases, the J end lost 2 bases, and 18 bases lay between the germline ends.

This clonotype showed up just a few times. The V call is TRBV6-2 or TRBV6-3, the J call TRBJ2-3; D remains ambiguous. Germline CDR1 is MNHEY and CDR2 is SVGEGT. The length of the CDR3 is 14 residues. Between the trimmed V and J ends, which lost 7 bases and 4 bases, there was a span of 15 bases. In nucleotides, the CDR3 is TGTGCCAGCATCAAAAGCAGTCGACCAGATACGCAGTATTTT. Its translation: CASIKSSRPDTQYF.

This clonotype appeared many times. CDR3 in amino acids: CASSATGGGNTIYF. CDR3 in DNA: TGTGCCAGCAGCGCGACAGGAGGAGGAAACACCATATATTTT. The gene calls are TRBV9 and TRBJ1-3, with D possibly TRBD1 on 6 matching bases. V lost 3 bases and J lost 4, with 11 bases in between. Per germline, CDR1 SGDLS and CDR2 YYNGEE. The CDR3 spans 14 residues.

The chain is built from TRBV12-3 or TRBV12-4 and TRBJ1-5; D unresolved. The CDR3 extends over 14 amino acids. V lost 5 bases, J lost 3 bases, and 11 bases lay in between. The CDR3 loop is CASSAQTPNQPQHF. CDR3 DNA: TGTGCCAGCAGTGCACAGACCCCCAATCAGCCCCAGCATTTT.

The sample holds many counts of this clonotype. The chain couples TRBV6-2 or TRBV6-3 to TRBJ1-2; D might be TRBD1 (6 bases). This CDR3 spans 11 amino acids. The V gene lost 8 bases and the J gene lost 8 bases, with 12 bases spanning the gap. In germline, CDR1 is MNHEY, CDR2 SVGEGT. The CDR3 sequence: CASRTAEGYTF. Written as DNA, the CDR3 is TGTGCCAGCCGGACAGCGGAAGGCTACACCTTC.

The sample holds a few counts of this clonotype. V and J are TRBV4-2 and TRBJ2-5, with 13 positions matching TRBD2. Germline V gene data show CDR1 as LGHNA and CDR2 as YNFKEQ. Losses at the gene ends were 4 bases for V and 5 bases for J; bases not matched to a gene: 10. The CDR3 has 17 amino acids. The CDR3 region has the DNA TGTGCCAGCAGCCGAGCCAGGACTAGCGGGAGTGACGAGACCCAGTACTTC. Translation: CASSRARTSGSDETQYF.

The chain combines TRBV29-1 with TRBJ2-3; 7 bases are shared with TRBD1. Germline-derived CDR1 and CDR2 are SQVTM and ANQGSEA. The V segment lost 1 base and the J segment 3 bases; nucleotides outside the gene matches: 7. The CDR3 runs to 15 residues. For the CDR3, the DNA is TGCAGCGTTGAAGGTTTGGCGACAGGGACAGATACGCAGTATTTT. Protein: CSVEGLATGTDTQYF.

This clonotype was counted a few times. V is TRBV28 and J is TRBJ2-1; TRBD2 aligns across 11 bases. The CDR3 runs to 20 residues. Trimming cost V 6 bases and J 4 bases; bases outside gene matches: 20. Germline assignment: CDR1 MDHEN and CDR2 SYDVKM. CDR3 in DNA: TGTGCCAGCAGCTCCGACAGGGTGGGTAGCGGGAGGGACTTTTACAATGAGCAGTTCTTC. As protein: CASSSDRVGSGRDFYNEQFF.

This clonotype was detected many times. The V and J genes are TRBV6-1 and TRBJ1-2; the D gene is possibly TRBD1 (5 bases). The CDR3 length is 14 residues. Germline lookup yields CDR1 MNHNS and CDR2 SASEGT. V lost 6 bases and J lost 2, with 13 bases in between. The CDR3 region is CASRSWRGNYGYTF. Here the CDR3 DNA reads TGTGCCAGCAGATCGTGGCGGGGCAACTATGGCTACACCTTC.

This clonotype was counted many times. The chain is built from TRBV27 and TRBJ1-5; TRBD1 is a possible D gene (5 bases). Germline CDR1 is MNHEY and CDR2 is SMNVEV (reference sequence). Trimming removed 2 bases at V and 6 bases at J, with 17 bases between. CDR3 length equals 16 residues. DNA of the CDR3: TGTGCCAGCAGTTTAAATCGCGGGGCGTCGGCTCAGCCCCAGCATTTT. This sequence encodes CASSLNRGASAQPQHF.

In its sample, this clonotype was seen many times. The V and J genes are TRBV5-1 and TRBJ2-7; D is ambiguous. The V end lost 0 bases, the J end lost 2 bases, and 0 bases lay between the germline ends. The CDR3 sequence is 11 residues long. Germline loops: CDR1 SGHRS, CDR2 YFSETQ. CDR3 region: CASSLAYEQYF. The CDR3 bases are TGCGCCAGCAGCTTGGCCTACGAGCAGTACTTC.

The chain employs TRBV28 and TRBJ2-6; D gene unclear. V shed 1 base and J shed 2 bases, with 9 bases lying between them. There are 16 residues in the CDR3. Germline values: CDR1 MDHEN, CDR2 SYDVKM. The CDR3 region is CASSLSESPGANVLTF. CDR3 DNA: TGTGCCAGCAGTTTATCAGAGAGCCCTGGGGCCAACGTCCTGACTTTC.

This clonotype has a count of ten or more. This rearrangement joins TRBV28 to TRBJ2-4, with 9 nucleotides matching TRBD2. The CDR3 has 14 residues. Unmatched junction bases numbered 6, after V lost 10 bases and J lost 2 bases. Germline CDR1 reads MDHEN; CDR2 reads SYDVKM. Here the CDR3 DNA reads TGTGCCACTTGGACTAGCGTGACCAAAAACATTCAGTACTTC. It yields the protein CATWTSVTKNIQYF.

The V gene is TRBV28, the J gene TRBJ1-6; D gene uncertain. This CDR3 has 15 residues. CDR1 and CDR2 (germline): MDHEN, SYDVKM. With 5 bases removed from V and 0 bases from J, the gap between germline ends came to 8 bases. CDR3 loop: CASSVPSSYNSPLHF. The CDR3 DNA reads as TGTGCCAGCAGTGTCCCGAGCTCCTATAATTCACCCCTCCACTTT.